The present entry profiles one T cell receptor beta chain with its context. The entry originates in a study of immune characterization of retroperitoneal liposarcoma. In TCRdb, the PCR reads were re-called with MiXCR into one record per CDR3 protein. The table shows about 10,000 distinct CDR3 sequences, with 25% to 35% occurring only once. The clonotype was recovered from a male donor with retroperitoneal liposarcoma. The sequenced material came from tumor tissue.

The CDR3 region is CASSLATGRGETQFF. CDR3 sequence (DNA): TGTGCCAGCAGCTTAGCGACGGGGAGGGGAGAGACCCAGTTCTTC. The V and J genes are TRBV7-8 and TRBJ2-1, with 7 bases identical to TRBD2. The V gene end was trimmed by 0 bases and the J gene end by 13 bases; junction bases not matched to a gene: 12. There are 15 residues in the CDR3. Germline CDR1 SGHVS, CDR2 FQNEAQ. Supplemented by reference TRBV7-8 and TRBJ2-1, the full variable domain reads GAGVSQSPRYKVAKRGQDVALRCDPISGHVSLFWYQQALGQGPEFLTYFQNEAQLDKSGLPSDRFFAERPEGSVSTLKIQRTQQEDSAVYLCASSLATGRGETQFFGPGTRLTVL.